These T cell receptor beta chains were read from a single sample in a study of blood T cells in healthy people across ages. MiXCR was run by TCRdb on the 5' RACE reads, yielding one entry per CDR3 protein. The sample records roughly 1,700,000 distinct CDR3 sequences, 28% being singletons. The sample was blood. Receptor source: a woman in her 30s in good health. CDR3s include the opening cysteine and the closing phenylalanine or tryptophan. The order of the fields is V gene, D gene, clone size, J gene, CDR3 protein, CDR3 DNA. A D gene is named only where the DNA matches it firmly. The size entry is marked missing in some rows and otherwise reads once, few, many or a size class.

>TRBV20-1|NA|NA|TRBJ2-1
CSAPDSLYNEQFF
TGCAGTGCTCCGGACAGCCTCTACAATGAGCAGTTCTTC
>TRBV2|TRBD1|few|TRBJ1-1
CASTRQGWNTEAFF
TGTGCCAGCACTAGACAGGGGTGGAACACTGAAGCTTTCTTT
>TRBV29-1|NA|many|TRBJ2-4
CSVVRPGENIQYF
TGCAGCGTTGTCCGGCCAGGGGAAAACATTCAGTACTTC
>TRBV12-3/TRBV12-4|TRBD2|many|TRBJ2-5
CASSSRLAGQETQYF
TGTGCCAGCAGTTCCCGACTAGCGGGCCAAGAGACCCAGTACTTC
>TRBV29-1|TRBD1|NA|TRBJ2-3
CSVSGTGSTDTQYF
TGCAGCGTTTCCGGGACAGGGAGCACAGATACGCAGTATTTT
>TRBV5-1|NA|few|TRBJ1-1
CASSSGPGGWDTEAFF
TGCGCCAGCAGCTCTGGGCCGGGGGGTTGGGACACTGAAGCTTTCTTT
>TRBV28|NA|many|TRBJ2-7
CASSKPGVRSQYF
TGTGCCAGCAGTAAACCGGGCGTACGGAGCCAGTACTTC
>TRBV7-2|NA|NA|TRBJ2-7
CASSLGGLPYEQYF
TGTGCCAGCAGCTTAGGCGGGCTCCCCTACGAGCAGTACTTC
>TRBV20-1|NA|many|TRBJ2-5
CSSSLEEKTQYF
TGCAGCTCTTCGCTAGAGGAAAAGACCCAGTACTTC
>TRBV12-3/TRBV12-4|NA|NA|TRBJ2-7
CTSSLGSGYEQYF
TGTACCAGCAGTTTAGGCAGTGGCTACGAGCAGTACTTC
>TRBV12-5|TRBD2|NA|TRBJ2-5
CASALVTSAEETQYF
TGTGCTAGTGCCCTGGTCACTAGCGCTGAAGAGACCCAGTACTTC
>TRBV7-2|TRBD1|NA|TRBJ1-4
CASSPFGTENEKLFF
TGTGCCAGCAGCCCCTTTGGGACAGAGAATGAAAAACTGTTTTTT
>TRBV27|TRBD2|NA|TRBJ2-3
CACSLLAGGTDTQYF
TGTGCCTGCAGTTTATTAGCGGGGGGAACAGATACGCAGTATTTT
>TRBV5-1|TRBD2|few|TRBJ2-3
CASSTKTSGPDTDTQYF
TGCGCCAGCAGCACAAAGACTAGCGGGCCAGACACAGATACGCAGTATTTT
>TRBV12-3/TRBV12-4|NA|once|TRBJ2-1
CASKGVPRTNTHYNEQFF
TGTGCCAGCAAGGGGGTCCCAAGAACCAATACACACTACAATGAGCAGTTCTTC
>TRBV15|NA|many|TRBJ1-5
CATSRDFNFVSLSNQPQHF
TGTGCCACCAGCAGAGATTTTAATTTTGTTTCACTTAGCAATCAGCCCCAGCATTTT